Below, one T cell receptor beta chain is given with its context. Its target is not known. The data are from a study of shared clonotypes between healthy human individuals. Across the whole study: Each donor contributed plates that comprised three CD4 naive, three CD4 memory, two CD8 naive and one CD8 memory.

This CDR3 region has 14 residues. With 5 bases clipped from V and 7 bases from J, the junction kept 5 bases outside the gene matches. Germline V gene sequence: CDR1 SGHTA, CDR2 FQGNSA. Study results and caveats: The study generally estimated greater richness for naive than memory subsets. Genetic and exposure-history diversity was limited by the small donor number.

Using immunoSEQ multiplex PCR, the repertoire was profiled, and TCRdb retains in-frame clones only, with some absent. The sample yields roughly 2 million clones, 90% to 95% seen once. All the donors were Caucasian adults who lived in Nashville, Tennessee. The source of this sequence is a man between 18 and 29 years old in good health. The sequenced material came from naive CD4+ T cells sorted from blood. Noted subset: CD45RA+ positively selected. The chain uses TRBV7-2 and TRBJ1-4; 9 positions match TRBD1. CDR3 loop: CASSPGTGSEKLFF. DNA of the CDR3: TGTGCCAGCAGCCCAGGGACAGGGAGTGAAAAACTGTTTTTT.